The source of this T cell receptor (beta chain) is a study of regulatory T cells in long-lasting Graves disease. Noted time point: persistent/refractory GD, antithyroid drugs over 5 years with positive TRAb. With RNA extracted from PBMCs as input, the TCR library was made. CDR3-region Arm-PCR and iRepertoire HTBI primers produced the TCR beta libraries. TCRdb re-called the multiplex PCR reads with MiXCR, one entry per CDR3 protein. In the table there are hundreds of thousands of distinct CDR3 sequences, 20% to 25% of which are singletons. The TCR sequence derives from a female donor with Graves disease. Here the sequenced sample was peripheral blood mononuclear cells (PBMCs), taken when the disease was refractory, from a patient treated with antithyroid drugs.

CDR3 residues: CSAQRQGASYEQYF. CDR3 nucleotides: TGCAGTGCTCAGCGACAGGGGGCATCCTACGAGCAGTACTTC. The genes are TRBV20-1 and TRBJ2-7, with TRBD1 matching 10 bases. CDR1 and CDR2 (germline): DFQATT, SNEGSKA (reference sequence). The ends lost 5 bases at V and 1 base at J; junction bases unmatched: 5. CDR3 length equals 14 residues.